Listed below are T cell receptor beta chains from one sample, sequenced in a study of shared clonotypes between healthy human individuals. Using immunoSEQ multiplex PCR, the repertoire was profiled, and TCRdb retains in-frame clones only, with some absent. In the table there are a few million clones, 90% to 95% of which are singletons. Source material: naive CD4+ T cells sorted from blood. Every receptor here comes from a man between 18 and 29 years old in good health. Both conserved end residues are part of each CDR3. The D gene is left open where the match is weak. Clone size is given for some rows only: seen once, a few or many times, or a class if the clone is expanded.

>-|TRBJ2-3|TRBD1|TRBV5-1
CASSFGQGAVDTQYF
TGCGCCAGCAGCTTCGGACAGGGGGCCGTAGATACGCAGTATTTT
>-|TRBJ2-5|TRBD2|TRBV6-6
CASSYQGGFGETQYF
TGTGCCAGCAGTTACCAGGGAGGGTTCGGAGAGACCCAGTACTTC
>-|TRBJ2-2|TRBD2|TRBV25-1
CASSVGGFAGELFF
TGTGCCAGCAGTGTGGGAGGGTTTGCCGGGGAGCTGTTTTTT
>-|TRBJ1-1|-|TRBV19
CASSKGTGMNTEAFF
TGTGCCAGTAGTAAAGGTACAGGGATGAACACTGAAGCTTTCTTT
>-|TRBJ2-7|-|TRBV30
CAWNGGGSYEQYF
TGTGCCTGGAACGGGGGTGGCTCCTACGAGCAGTACTTC
>-|TRBJ1-6|TRBD1|TRBV6-6
CASGGQANSPLHF
TGTGCCAGCGGAGGACAGGCCAATTCACCCCTCCACTTT
>-|TRBJ1-3|TRBD1|TRBV5-1
CASSLRDRSSGNTIYF
TGCGCCAGCAGCTTACGGGACAGGAGCTCTGGAAACACCATATATTTT
>-|TRBJ2-2|-|TRBV30
CAWGRLYPGSAGELFF
TGTGCCTGGGGTCGCCTATACCCAGGGTCTGCCGGGGAGCTGTTTTTT
>-|TRBJ2-3|-|TRBV19
CASNKRTTDNTQYF
TGTGCCAGTAATAAGAGGACCACAGATAATACGCAGTATTTT
>-|TRBJ2-1|-|TRBV5-1
CASSSGGPNNEQFF
TGCGCCAGCAGCTCCGGGGGCCCGAATAATGAGCAGTTCTTC
>-|TRBJ1-3|-|TRBV5-1
CASSLGGPDSPGNTIYF
TGCGCCAGCAGCTTGGGGGGGCCGGATTCCCCTGGAAACACCATATATTTT
>-|TRBJ2-5|-|TRBV7-3
CASSSYREETQYF
TGTGCCAGCAGCTCATACAGGGAAGAGACCCAGTACTTC
>once|TRBJ1-5|-|TRBV18
CASSPGGGPGNQPQHF
TGTGCCAGCTCACCAGGGGGGGGCCCTGGCAATCAGCCCCAGCATTTT
>-|TRBJ1-4|-|TRBV13
CASSRSAGARNEKLFF
TGTGCCAGCAGCCGATCCGCCGGGGCCCGTAATGAAAAACTGTTTTTT
>-|TRBJ2-1|TRBD1|TRBV7-2
CASSLVALGQTYNEQFF
TGTGCCAGCAGCTTAGTGGCTTTGGGACAGACCTACAATGAGCAGTTCTTC
>once|TRBJ2-3|-|TRBV13
CASSPITATGTDTQYF
TGTGCCAGCAGCCCGATAACAGCCACAGGCACAGATACGCAGTATTTT
>-|TRBJ1-1|-|TRBV30
CAWGLGWNTEAFF
TGTGCCTGGGGTCTCGGATGGAACACTGAAGCTTTCTTT
>-|TRBJ2-4|-|TRBV2
CASRGWDAGNIQYF
TGTGCCAGCAGAGGGTGGGACGCGGGAAACATTCAGTACTTC
>-|TRBJ2-2|TRBD2|TRBV19
CASHTGEGHTGELFF
TGTGCCAGTCACACCGGGGAGGGACACACCGGGGAGCTGTTTTTT
>-|TRBJ1-5|-|TRBV5-1
CASSRDENQPQHF
TGCGCCAGCAGCAGGGATGAGAATCAGCCCCAGCATTTT
>-|TRBJ2-1|TRBD2|TRBV11-2
CASSLGSSGGYNEQFF
TGTGCCAGCAGCTTAGGTAGTAGCGGGGGGTACAATGAGCAGTTCTTC
>-|TRBJ1-4|TRBD1|TRBV6-1
CAMGQGNEKLFF
TGTGCCATGGGACAGGGTAATGAAAAACTGTTTTTT
>-|TRBJ2-6|-|TRBV28
CASSFSAGTNGANVLTF
TGTGCCAGCAGTTTTTCCGCCGGGACAAACGGGGCCAACGTCCTGACTTTC
>-|TRBJ2-3|TRBD2|TRBV6-5
CAIGDYSTDTQYF
TGTGCCATCGGGGACTACAGCACAGATACGCAGTATTTT
>-|TRBJ2-2|-|TRBV9
CASSVGGGTGELFF
TGTGCCAGCAGCGTGGGAGGAGGGACCGGGGAGCTGTTTTTT
>-|TRBJ1-6|-|TRBV7-6
CASSLTGSPNSSPLHF
TGTGCCAGCAGCTTAACAGGGTCCCCAAATAGTTCACCCCTCCACTTT
>-|TRBJ1-4|-|TRBV7-3
CASSLTGADNEKLFF
TGTGCCAGCAGCTTAACTGGGGCAGATAATGAAAAACTGTTTTTT
>-|TRBJ2-5|-|TRBV28
CASSLLPPQETQYF
TGTGCCAGCAGTTTGCTTCCCCCACAAGAGACCCAGTACTTC
>-|TRBJ1-5|TRBD1|TRBV19
CASSIAGGLGQPQHF
TGTGCCAGTAGTATTGCAGGGGGCCTCGGTCAGCCCCAGCATTTT
>-|TRBJ1-3|-|TRBV6-5
CASSSVGNTIYF
TGTGCCAGCAGTTCAGTTGGAAACACCATATATTTT
>-|TRBJ2-1|-|TRBV19
CASSITGHWYNEQFF
TGTGCCAGTAGTATCACCGGACACTGGTACAATGAGCAGTTCTTC
>-|TRBJ2-7|TRBD1|TRBV10-2
CASSEWDSTYEQYF
TGCGCCAGCAGTGAGTGGGACAGTACCTACGAGCAGTACTTC
>-|TRBJ2-1|-|TRBV30
CASSGGEYNEQFF
TGTGCCTCCTCAGGCGGAGAGTACAATGAGCAGTTCTTC
>-|TRBJ2-4|-|TRBV2
CASSVEALLAKNIQYF
TGTGCCAGCAGTGTCGAAGCTCTATTAGCCAAAAACATTCAGTACTTC
>-|TRBJ1-6|-|TRBV28
CASSARRYNSPLHF
TGTGCCAGCAGCGCCCGGCGGTATAATTCACCCCTCCACTTT
>-|TRBJ2-5|-|TRBV11-2
CASSAMGSALTYQETQYF
TGTGCCAGCAGCGCGATGGGAAGCGCCTTGACGTACCAAGAGACCCAGTACTTC
>-|TRBJ1-6|-|TRBV15
CATSRVSSSYNSPLHF
TGTGCCACCAGCAGAGTTTCAAGCTCCTATAATTCACCCCTCCACTTT
>-|TRBJ1-1|-|TRBV2
CASNANGAGEAFF
TGTGCCAGCAATGCGAACGGGGCAGGTGAAGCTTTCTTT
>-|TRBJ1-4|-|TRBV18
CASSLNNGASEKLFF
TGTGCCAGCTCACTTAATAACGGGGCCTCGGAAAAACTGTTTTTT
>-|TRBJ1-2|-|TRBV5-4
CASSLVGGRYGYTF
TGTGCCAGCAGCTTGGTCGGGGGCAGGTATGGCTACACCTTC
>-|TRBJ2-7|TRBD2|TRBV5-1
CASSDAGEYEQYF
TGCGCCAGCAGTGACGCGGGGGAGTACGAGCAGTACTTC
>once|TRBJ2-7|-|TRBV4-1
CASSQDFVRSREQYF
TGCGCCAGCAGCCAAGATTTTGTCCGCAGCCGCGAGCAGTACTTC
>once|TRBJ2-5|TRBD1|TRBV7-9
CASSLGGQLPFQETQYF
TGTGCCAGCAGCTTAGGGGGACAGCTACCTTTTCAAGAGACCCAGTACTTC
>-|TRBJ1-3|-|TRBV28
CASSLLPGHGNTIYF
TGTGCCAGCAGTTTACTCCCGGGACACGGAAACACCATATATTTT
>-|TRBJ2-3|-|TRBV6-5
CASSYGGAPTDTQYF
TGTGCCAGCTCCTATGGGGGGGCGCCCACAGATACGCAGTATTTT
>-|TRBJ2-5|TRBD2|TRBV13
CASKVGGRTSQTQYF
TGTGCCAGCAAAGTGGGGGGAAGGACTAGCCAGACCCAGTACTTC
>once|TRBJ2-7|-|TRBV28
CASTLQGGASHEQYF
TGTGCCAGCACTCTACAGGGGGGGGCTTCCCACGAGCAGTACTTC
>-|TRBJ2-7|TRBD2|TRBV7-9
CASSLRGLAGKPSYEQYF
TGTGCCAGCAGCTTAAGGGGACTAGCGGGGAAACCCTCCTACGAGCAGTACTTC
>-|TRBJ1-2|TRBD1|TRBV7-9
CASSWGQGRINYGYTF
TGTGCCAGCAGCTGGGGACAGGGTCGGATTAACTATGGCTACACCTTC
>-|TRBJ1-5|-|TRBV30
CAWSVRDNQPQHF
TGTGCCTGGAGTGTACGAGACAATCAGCCCCAGCATTTT